This T cell receptor (beta chain) was sequenced during a study of molecular identifiers for immune sequencing clone quantification. Notes on the study in general: Jurkat TCR RNA spiked in from one cell could reportedly be detected among about a million naive cells.

Note on this clonotype: As yet, its antigen is unknown. Mismatch with germline at one junction end may stem from a read error.

TCRdb passed the PCR reads through MiXCR, listing each CDR3 protein once. The sample lists about 100,000 distinct CDR3 sequences; roughly 38% were seen once. The germline V gene has CDR1 SGHVS and CDR2 FQNEAQ. The CDR3 sequence is 16 residues long. The rearrangement joins TRBV7-8 to TRBJ1-4; 8 nucleotides agree with TRBD1. This sequence originates from a human donor in good health. Some libraries in this study had Jurkat cell RNA spiked in. Material for sequencing was naive CD8+ T cells from blood, with Jurkat cell RNA spiked in. Stated subset: FACS-sorted CD8+CD4-CCR7+CD45RA+ naive T cells. The CDR3 is CASSFQGAAANEKPFF. The DNA for the CDR3 is TGTGCCAGCAGCTTCCAGGGGGCTGCCGCTAATGAAAAACCGTTTTTT.